This T cell receptor (beta chain) was found in a study of blood T cell repertoires in COVID-19. Whole-study context: Material from acute and convalescent COVID-19 was sourced from the United States, Italy and Spain. Sources were T cells, B-cell-depleted T cells, or PBMCs; the material itself was cDNA or gDNA.

Authors' methods: Amplification of reference gene primers provided the estimated nucleated cell counts. This table comes from immunoSEQ multiplex PCR, and its TCRdb copy is limited to in-frame clones, with some not included. The V and J calls and clone size come from that table; D and trimming were worked out from the DNA. This sample has about 51,000 clones, with 75% to 90% found just once. The V end was cut by 5 bases, the J end by 0 bases, with 17 bases between. Germline V CDR1 and CDR2: SNHLY, FYNNEI. This CDR3 spans 18 amino acids. The rearrangement links TRBV2 to TRBJ1-6, with TRBD1 as a possible D gene (5 bases). Material: peripheral blood. The origin of this receptor is a man in his sixties with acute or convalescent COVID-19. The CDR3 sequence is CASSWGDLPSSYNSPLHF. For the CDR3, the DNA is TGTGCCAGCAGTTGGGGGGACCTTCCGAGCTCCTATAATTCACCCCTCCACTTT.